Listed below are T cell receptor beta chains from one sample, sequenced in a study of shared clonotypes between healthy human individuals. Clones were read by immunoSEQ multiplex PCR, and TCRdb kept only the in-frame ones, dropping some. Found here are 1.5 million to 2.5 million clones, roughly 95% of them singletons; the top ten hold more than 0.95%. Sequenced material: naive CD8+ T cells sorted from blood. These receptor sequences come from a man between 18 and 29 years old in good health. The CDR3 runs from the conserved cysteine through the conserved F or W. D genes are given only for firm matches. Clone size is not always given. Where it is, it says once, few, many or a class for expanded clones.

>15|TRBV5-6|TRBD2|once|TRBJ2-1
CASSLALAGRVEQFF
TGTGCCAGCAGCTTGGCTCTAGCGGGACGGGTTGAGCAGTTCTTC
>15|TRBV7-9|TRBD2|.|TRBJ2-1
CASSLEVREFDEQFF
TGTGCCAGCAGCTTAGAGGTGCGGGAGTTCGATGAGCAGTTCTTC
>11|TRBV6-5|.|once|TRBJ1-6
CASSNNSPLHF
TGTGCCAGCAGTAATAATTCACCCCTCCACTTT
>15|TRBV2|.|.|TRBJ2-1
CASIPDFSRYNEQFF
TGTGCCAGCATACCGGACTTTAGCAGATACAATGAGCAGTTCTTC
>16|TRBV27|TRBD2|.|TRBJ2-1
CASSPVAGTVYNEQFF
TGTGCCAGCAGCCCCGTAGCGGGGACGGTTTACAATGAGCAGTTCTTC
>17|TRBV27|TRBD2|.|TRBJ2-7
CASTFLASGGANYEQYF
TGTGCCAGCACCTTCCTGGCTAGCGGGGGAGCTAACTACGAGCAGTACTTC
>16|TRBV4-3|TRBD1|.|TRBJ2-1
CASSQDQGQGINEQFF
TGCGCCAGCAGCCAAGACCAAGGACAGGGGATCAATGAGCAGTTCTTC
>13|TRBV5-1|.|.|TRBJ2-7
CASSETPPYEQYF
TGCGCCAGCAGCGAAACTCCTCCCTACGAGCAGTACTTC
>17|TRBV7-9|TRBD1|.|TRBJ2-3
CASSLAGQGWYTDTQYF
TGTGCCAGCAGCTTAGCGGGACAGGGGTGGTACACAGATACGCAGTATTTT
>12|TRBV6-1|.|.|TRBJ2-7
CATLQGTYEQYF
TGTGCCACCCTCCAGGGCACCTACGAGCAGTACTTC
>16|TRBV11-2|TRBD2|.|TRBJ2-7
CASSPSRGLAAYEQYF
TGTGCCAGCAGCCCTTCGCGGGGACTAGCGGCATACGAGCAGTACTTC
>16|TRBV2|TRBD2|.|TRBJ2-1
CASSAPGSGRVNEQFF
TGTGCCAGCAGTGCCCCGGGTAGCGGGAGGGTGAATGAGCAGTTCTTC
>14|TRBV4-1|.|.|TRBJ2-3
CASSQVIGTDTQYF
TGCGCCAGCAGCCAAGTAATAGGGACAGATACGCAGTATTTT
>16|TRBV11-2|.|.|TRBJ2-7
CASSLDLAESSYEQYF
TGTGCCAGCAGCTTAGATTTAGCGGAGAGCTCCTACGAGCAGTACTTC